These 28 T cell receptor beta chains originate from one sample sequenced in a study of T cell repertoires in aging, cancer and after chemotherapy. Amplification of TCR beta used genomic DNA extracted from peripheral blood. A mixed TRB-A/B primer pool amplified rearranged TRB by multiplex touch-down PCR. TCRdb independently ran MiXCR on the multiplex PCR reads; one entry per CDR3 protein. This sample yields 900 to 1,500 distinct CDR3 sequences, of which around 25% are seen a single time; approximately 39% belongs to the top ten. The material sequenced was blood. The source is a human donor with a solid tumor.

Relative to its sample, this clonotype is large. The V call is TRBV6-5, the J call TRBJ2-1; TRBD2 aligns across 11 bases. V was clipped by 5 bases and J by 4 bases; unmatched bases: 4. The CDR3 is 15 amino acids. Per germline, CDR1 MNHEY and CDR2 SVGAGI. CDR3 in DNA: TGTGCCAGCAGTGCGACTAGCGGGGTTTACAATGAGCAGTTCTTC. It is translated as CASSATSGVYNEQFF.

This clonotype ranks as medium-sized (0.01 to 0.1%). This sequence joins TRBV5-4 and TRBJ2-7, with a weak D call TRBD1 (6 bases). The V gene lost 2 bases and the J gene lost 0 bases, with 15 bases spanning the gap. Germline loops: CDR1 SGHNT, CDR2 YYREEE (reference sequence). The CDR3 has 16 residues. CDR3 amino acids: CASSFRAGTISYEQYF. Here the CDR3 DNA reads TGTGCCAGCAGCTTCCGGGCAGGGACAATCTCCTACGAGCAGTACTTC.

This clonotype has just one count. The chain is built from TRBV5-1 and TRBJ2-7, with 10 bases that match TRBD1. Looked up from germline, CDR1 is SGHRS and CDR2 is YFSETQ. The CDR3 loop spans 13 amino acids. Trimming removed 4 bases from V and 4 bases from J; junction bases left unmatched: 2. CDR3 sequence reads: CASSRDRGYEQYF. The CDR3 DNA reads TGCGCCAGCAGCCGGGACAGGGGATACGAGCAGTACTTC.

On this clonotype: One junction end does not reproduce the germline sequence, and a read error may be involved. The chain has TRBV12-3 or TRBV12-4 and TRBJ2-1; D is undetermined. The CDR3 totals 17 residues. The CDR3 protein is CASSRDPETRSNNEQFF. The CDR3 coding sequence is TGTGCCAGCAGCCGAGACCCGGAAACGCGCTCCAACAATGAGCAGTTCTTC.

J is TRBJ2-2 and V is TRBV24-1; the D gene is possibly TRBD1 (6 bases). Between the trimmed V and J ends, which lost 7 bases and 5 bases, there was a span of 13 bases. This CDR3 has 14 residues. Germline CDR1 is KGHDR and CDR2 is SFDVKD. CDR3 region: CATRGGWGTGELFF. For the CDR3, the DNA is TGTGCCACCAGAGGGGGATGGGGGACCGGGGAGCTGTTTTTT.

The chain uses TRBV5-1 and TRBJ2-2; D possibly corresponds to TRBD2 (6 bases). V gave up 6 bases and J gave up 0 bases, with 18 bases separating them. The germline V gene has CDR1 SGHRS and CDR2 YFSETQ. CDR3 length: 17 residues. This CDR3 reads CASNPGSGGANTGELFF. The CDR3 nucleotides are TGCGCCAGCAACCCGGGTAGTGGAGGGGCGAACACCGGGGAGCTGTTTTTT.

This chain connects TRBV19 to TRBJ2-3; D may be TRBD1 (6 bases). The germline V and J ends were trimmed by 5 bases and 3 bases, with 15 bases remaining between them. The germline V gene has CDR1 LNHDA and CDR2 SQIVND (reference sequence). This CDR3 spans 15 amino acids. The CDR3 region is CASSSSRGSTDTQYF. The DNA for the CDR3 is TGTGCCAGTAGTTCTAGCAGGGGTTCAACAGATACGCAGTATTTT.

This clonotype is classed as medium-sized. The chain combines TRBV19 with TRBJ1-5; D not resolved. With 7 bases removed from V and 0 bases from J, the gap between germline ends came to 13 bases. The CDR3 covers 15 residues. The germline V gene has CDR1 LNHDA and CDR2 SQIVND (reference sequence). The CDR3 bases are TGTGCCAGTATGGTAGCACCCTATAGCAATCAGCCCCAGCATTTT. This encodes CASMVAPYSNQPQHF.

Of note for this clonotype: Possible read error: a much larger clone is one base away. The chain combines TRBV11-2 with TRBJ2-7, with D perhaps matching TRBD1 (7 bases). V was trimmed by 2 bases and J by 3 bases, leaving 14 bases between them. The CDR3 consists of 15 residues. Germline CDR1 and CDR2: SGHAT and FQNNGV. This CDR3 reads CASSLLRDSDYEQYF. CDR3 nucleotide sequence: TGTGCCAGCAGCTTACTGCGGGACAGTGACTACGAGCAGTACTTC.

The V and J genes are TRBV24-1 and TRBJ1-1; no clear D. The CDR3 loop spans 15 amino acids. V was clipped by 3 bases and J by 1 base, with 11 bases between them. CDR1 KGHDR and CDR2 SFDVKD come from the germline V gene. DNA for the CDR3: TGTGCCACCAGTGATCCGCAGGTACGGAACACTGAAGCTTTCTTT. Encoded protein: CATSDPQVRNTEAFF.

This clonotype was seen a single time. The chain couples TRBV6-2 or TRBV6-3 to TRBJ2-2; no firm D call. The CDR3 runs to 14 residues. CDR1 and CDR2 from the germline V gene are MNHEY and SVGEGT. V dropped 8 bases and J dropped 6 bases, with 16 bases sitting between them. The CDR3 loop reads CASRRIHAAGELFF. In DNA, the CDR3 is TGTGCCAGCCGTCGGATACATGCCGCCGGGGAGCTGTTTTTT.

V is TRBV7-9 and J is TRBJ2-5; 10 bases are shared with TRBD2. V was clipped by 3 bases and J by 5 bases; unmatched bases: 15. CDR3 length: 18 residues. Looked up from germline, CDR1 is SEHNR and CDR2 is FQNEAQ (reference sequence). The chain's CDR3 is CASSLGYLAGVKGETQYF. The CDR3 DNA follows: TGTGCCAGCAGCTTGGGGTACCTAGCGGGAGTAAAGGGTGAGACCCAGTACTTC.

By its share, this clonotype is medium-sized. This chain connects TRBV30 to TRBJ2-3; tentative D call: TRBD2 (6 bases). Trimming shortened V by 3 bases and J by 2 bases, and 15 bases separated the two germline ends. The CDR3 extends over 15 amino acids. CDR1 and CDR2 (germline): GTSNPN, SVGIG (reference sequence). The CDR3 spells CAWRRAGFVTDTQYF. The CDR3 DNA follows: TGTGCCTGGAGAAGGGCGGGATTTGTCACAGATACGCAGTATTTT.

Within the sample, this clonotype is medium-sized. V gene TRBV6-6 combines with J gene TRBJ2-2; tentatively, D is TRBD1 or TRBD2 (5 bases each). Germline V CDR1 and CDR2: MNHNY, SVGAGI (reference sequence). The V and J ends lost 10 bases and 0 bases respectively, with 9 bases between them. This CDR3 has 13 amino acids. Written as DNA, the CDR3 is TGTGCCACCGGGACGGCGAACACCGGGGAGCTGTTTTTT. As protein: CATGTANTGELFF.

This clonotype qualifies as medium-sized. The CDR3 DNA reads TGTGCCAGTAGTCCCAACCCAGGGGGCGGCTACACCTTC. It encodes CASSPNPGGGYTF. The rearrangement links TRBV19 to TRBJ1-2; TRBD1 agrees at 8 bases. The germline CDR1 and CDR2 sequences are LNHDA and SQIVND (reference sequence). This CDR3 is built from 13 residues. The ends lost 5 bases at V and 8 bases at J; junction bases unmatched: 7.

In its sample, this clonotype was seen a few times. The chain has TRBV5-4 and TRBJ2-3, with D possibly being TRBD2 (6 bases). CDR3 length equals 16 residues. V was cut by 0 bases and J by 2 bases, with 13 bases left in between. Per the germline V gene, CDR1 is SGHNT and CDR2 is YYREEE (reference sequence). The CDR3 here is CASSLGRLAATDTQYF. CDR3 sequence (DNA): TGTGCCAGCAGCTTGGGACGGTTAGCGGCCACAGATACGCAGTATTTT.

As concerns this clonotype: One end of the junction is discordant with germline, which a read error may explain. The CDR3 nucleotides read TGTGCCAGAAGTACTCGTCCGGGCCAACGAAACACTGAAGCTTTCTTT. This codes for CARSTRPGQRNTEAFF. The chain carries TRBV5-1 and TRBJ1-1; D is ambiguous. The CDR3 loop spans 16 amino acids. The germline V gene encodes CDR1 SGHRS and CDR2 YFSETQ.

This clonotype is medium-sized. The chain has TRBV10-3 and TRBJ1-2, with 10 bases identical to TRBD1. Looked up from germline, CDR1 is ENHRY and CDR2 is SYGVKD. The V segment lost 10 bases and the J segment 6 bases; nucleotides outside the gene matches: 8. CDR3 length: 13 amino acids. The CDR3 sequence is CATRTGGGDGYTF. As DNA, the CDR3 is TGTGCCACCAGGACAGGGGGTGGGGATGGCTACACCTTC.

This clonotype has only a few counts. The chain has TRBV11-1 and TRBJ2-7; no definite D call. The CDR3 is 14 residues long. Germline V gene lookup returns CDR1 SGHAT and CDR2 FQDESV (reference sequence). The V end lost 5 bases, the J end lost 1 base, and 12 bases lay between the germline ends. DNA of the CDR3: TGTGCCAGCAGCGACTTAATTGATTCCTACGAGCAGTACTTC. It encodes CASSDLIDSYEQYF.

By its share, this clonotype is large (0.1 to 1%). The chain links TRBV7-2 to TRBJ2-1, with 8 bases aligning to TRBD2. J gave up 6 bases and V 5 bases, and 15 bases lay outside the gene matches. The CDR3 totals 17 residues. Germline V gene data show CDR1 as SGHTA and CDR2 as FQGNSA. CDR3 residues: CASSTGGSSGLVNEQFF. CDR3 sequence (DNA): TGTGCCAGCAGCACGGGAGGATCTAGCGGGCTAGTCAATGAGCAGTTCTTC. The entire variable domain, with the rest obtained from reference TRBV7-2 and TRBJ2-1, is as follows: GAGVSQSPSNKVTEKGKDVELRCDPISGHTALYWYRQSLGQGLEFLIYFQGNSAPDKSGLPSDRFSAERTGGSVSTLTIQRTQQEDSAVYLCASSTGGSSGLVNEQFFGPGTRLTVL.

This clonotype qualifies as medium-sized. The chain carries TRBV19 and TRBJ1-5; 8 bases match TRBD1. Germline CDR1 and CDR2: LNHDA and SQIVND (reference sequence). The length of the CDR3 is 15 residues. Unmatched junction bases numbered 4, after V lost 2 bases and J lost 4 bases. The CDR3 reads CASSIRDRQNQPQHF. The DNA for the CDR3 is TGTGCCAGTAGTATAAGGGACAGGCAAAATCAGCCCCAGCATTTT.

J is TRBJ1-1 and V is TRBV28; 8 nucleotides align to TRBD1. Looked up from germline, CDR1 is MDHEN and CDR2 is SYDVKM. The CDR3 runs 15 residues. J was trimmed by 4 bases and V by 6 bases; bases with no gene match: 10. DNA of the CDR3: TGTGCCAGCAGAGACGACAGGGGTCTAGGCACTGAAGCTTTCTTT. Its translation is CASRDDRGLGTEAFF.

By sample fraction, this clonotype is medium-sized (0.01 to 0.1%). V is TRBV7-2 and J is TRBJ2-7; 10 nucleotides align to TRBD2. This CDR3 spans 16 amino acids. Trimming cost V 1 base and J 3 bases; bases outside gene matches: 6. Per germline, CDR1 SGHTA and CDR2 FQGNSA. CDR3 nucleotide sequence: TGTGCCAGCAGCTTAGATGCTAGCGGGAGAATCTACGAGCAGTACTTC. Translated, it gives CASSLDASGRIYEQYF.

The V gene is TRBV5-1, the J gene TRBJ1-5; 7 nucleotides match TRBD1. The CDR3 is made up of 22 amino acids. V lost 1 base, J lost 3 bases, and 25 bases stayed unmatched. Germline V gene data show CDR1 as SGHRS and CDR2 as YFSETQ. This chain's CDR3 is CASSLMVSPGQRNVDYNQPQHF. DNA for the CDR3: TGCGCCAGCAGCTTGATGGTAAGTCCGGGACAGCGAAACGTAGATTACAATCAGCCCCAGCATTTT.

Within the sample, this clonotype is large. The chain combines TRBV29-1 with TRBJ2-1, with a possible D match to TRBD1 (6 bases). Between the trimmed V and J ends, which lost 6 bases and 7 bases, there was a span of 10 bases. The CDR3 contains 11 residues. Per the germline V gene, CDR1 is SQVTM and CDR2 is ANQGSEA. CDR3 bases: TGCAGCGTCTTAGGGGGTAATGAGCAGTTCTTC. Translation: CSVLGGNEQFF.

In the case of this clonotype: This sequence may be a read error, since a much larger clone differs from it by one base. The chain couples TRBV10-3 to TRBJ2-5, with TRBD2 matching 8 bases. V was pared by 0 bases and J by 11 bases, with 14 bases of the junction left unmatched. Germline V gene data show CDR1 as ENHRY and CDR2 as SYGVKD. The CDR3 has 16 amino acids. This CDR3 reads CAISESSGRTHNEQYF. In nucleotides, the CDR3 is TGTGCCATCAGTGAGTCGAGCGGGAGAACCCACAATGAGCAGTACTTC.

By share of the sample, this clonotype is medium-sized. The chain employs TRBV10-3 and TRBJ1-4; 10 positions agree with TRBD1. V shed 10 bases and J 8 bases; nucleotides not matched to a gene: 10. This CDR3 has 14 amino acids. Germline V lookup: CDR1 ENHRY, CDR2 SYGVKD. This CDR3 is CATRTGTGVEKLFF. For the CDR3, the DNA is TGTGCCACCCGAACCGGGACAGGGGTCGAAAAACTGTTTTTT.

This clonotype showed up just a few times. The chain carries TRBV5-1 and TRBJ2-7; 10 bases match TRBD1. CDR3 length equals 14 residues. Germline V gene data show CDR1 as SGHRS and CDR2 as YFSETQ. V was clipped by 4 bases and J by 5 bases; unmatched bases: 6. The CDR3 loop is CASSTGTGVHEQYF. The CDR3, as DNA: TGCGCCAGCAGCACGGGGACAGGGGTCCACGAGCAGTACTTC.